A single sample gave rise to the 2 T cell receptor beta chains below, sequenced in a study of early T cells in non-severe SARS-CoV-2 infection. TCRdb analysed the 5' RACE reads with MiXCR anew, one entry per CDR3 protein. The table has more than 50,000 distinct CDR3 sequences, 10% to 15% seen once. Sequencing was done on a sample of whole blood. These receptors were collected from an adult who was a healthcare worker with PCR-confirmed SARS-CoV-2 infection or an uninfected control (not recorded which).

This clonotype was observed at least ten times. V is TRBV5-1 and J is TRBJ2-7; D not certain. The germline V gene encodes CDR1 SGHRS and CDR2 YFSETQ. Deletions cut 0 bases from V and 1 base from J, with 8 bases between. The CDR3 has 14 residues. The CDR3 DNA reads as TGCGCCAGCAGCTTGGACTGGGGATCCTACGAGCAGTACTTC. Encoded protein: CASSLDWGSYEQYF.

This clonotype showed up many times. This chain joins TRBV5-5 and TRBJ2-7; 14 bases map to TRBD2. CDR1 SGHKS and CDR2 YYEKEE come from the germline V gene (reference sequence). The V and J ends lost 3 bases and 7 bases, in that order; junction bases with no gene match: 6. The length of the CDR3 is 15 residues. The CDR3 protein is CASSSGLAGVREQYF. The CDR3, as DNA: TGTGCCAGCAGCTCGGGACTAGCGGGAGTTCGGGAGCAGTACTTC.